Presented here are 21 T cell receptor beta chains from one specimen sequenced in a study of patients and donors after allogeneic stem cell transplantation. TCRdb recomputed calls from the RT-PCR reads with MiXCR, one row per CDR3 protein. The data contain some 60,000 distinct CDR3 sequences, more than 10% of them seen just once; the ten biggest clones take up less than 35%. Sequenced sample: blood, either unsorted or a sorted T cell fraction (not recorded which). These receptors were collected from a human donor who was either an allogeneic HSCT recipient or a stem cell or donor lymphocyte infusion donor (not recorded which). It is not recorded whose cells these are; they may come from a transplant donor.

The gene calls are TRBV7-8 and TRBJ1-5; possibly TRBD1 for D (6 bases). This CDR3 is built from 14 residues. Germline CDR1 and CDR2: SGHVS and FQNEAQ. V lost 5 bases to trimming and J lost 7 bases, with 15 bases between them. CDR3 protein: CASSHRDKEQPQHF. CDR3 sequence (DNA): TGTGCCAGCAGCCACCGGGACAAGGAACAGCCCCAGCATTTT.

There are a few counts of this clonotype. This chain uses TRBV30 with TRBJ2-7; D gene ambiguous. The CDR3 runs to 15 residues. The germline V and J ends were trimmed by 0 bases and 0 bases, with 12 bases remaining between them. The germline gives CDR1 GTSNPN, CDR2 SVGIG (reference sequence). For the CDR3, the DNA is TGTGCCTGGAGTGTGATCTTCACCGTCTCCTACGAGCAGTACTTC. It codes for CAWSVIFTVSYEQYF. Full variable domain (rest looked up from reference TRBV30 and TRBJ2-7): SQTIHQWPATLVQPVGSPLSLECTVEGTSNPNLYWYRQAAGRGLQLLFYSVGIGQISSEVPQNLSASRPQDRQFILSSKKLLLSDSGFYLCAWSVIFTVSYEQYFGPGTRLTVT.

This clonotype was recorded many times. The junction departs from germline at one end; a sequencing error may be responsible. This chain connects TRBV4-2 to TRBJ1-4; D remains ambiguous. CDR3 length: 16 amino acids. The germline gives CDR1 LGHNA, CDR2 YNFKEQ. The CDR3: CASSPPDLVWGEKLLF. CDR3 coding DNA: TGTGCCAGCAGCCCACCAGACTTAGTCTGGGGAGAAAAACTGCTTTTT.

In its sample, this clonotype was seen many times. The CDR3 region is CATSDSMGDTEAFF. DNA of the CDR3: TGTGCCACCAGTGACTCGATGGGGGACACTGAAGCTTTCTTT. The chain carries TRBV24-1 and TRBJ1-1, with TRBD1 as a possible D gene (5 bases). The germline V gene encodes CDR1 KGHDR and CDR2 SFDVKD. Trimming removed 4 bases from V and 3 bases from J, with 11 bases in between. The CDR3 totals 14 residues.

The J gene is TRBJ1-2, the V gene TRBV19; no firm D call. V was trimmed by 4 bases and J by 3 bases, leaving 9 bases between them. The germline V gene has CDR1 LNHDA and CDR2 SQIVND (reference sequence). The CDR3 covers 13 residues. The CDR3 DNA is TGTGCCAGTAGTACTCAGCTCCACTATGGCTACACCTTC. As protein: CASSTQLHYGYTF.

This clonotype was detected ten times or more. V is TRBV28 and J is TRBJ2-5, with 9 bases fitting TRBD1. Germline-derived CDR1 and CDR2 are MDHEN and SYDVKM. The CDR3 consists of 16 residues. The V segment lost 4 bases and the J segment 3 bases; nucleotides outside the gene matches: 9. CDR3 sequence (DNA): TGTGCCAGCAGTTCCCCCCAACGGACAGGGGAAGAGACCCAGTACTTC. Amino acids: CASSSPQRTGEETQYF.

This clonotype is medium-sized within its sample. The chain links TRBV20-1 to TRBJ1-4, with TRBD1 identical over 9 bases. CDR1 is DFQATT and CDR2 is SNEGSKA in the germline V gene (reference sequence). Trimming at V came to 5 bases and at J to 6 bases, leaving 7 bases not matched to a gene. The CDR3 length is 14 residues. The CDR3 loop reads CSAGGQGQDEKLFF. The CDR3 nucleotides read TGCAGTGCTGGGGGACAGGGTCAGGATGAAAAACTGTTTTTT.

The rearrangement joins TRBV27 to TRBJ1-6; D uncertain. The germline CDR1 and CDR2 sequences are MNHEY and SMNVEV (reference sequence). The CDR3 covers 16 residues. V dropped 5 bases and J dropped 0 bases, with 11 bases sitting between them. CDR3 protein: CASSKLHLSYNSPLHF. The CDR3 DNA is TGTGCCAGCAGTAAACTACATCTCTCCTATAATTCACCCCTCCACTTT.

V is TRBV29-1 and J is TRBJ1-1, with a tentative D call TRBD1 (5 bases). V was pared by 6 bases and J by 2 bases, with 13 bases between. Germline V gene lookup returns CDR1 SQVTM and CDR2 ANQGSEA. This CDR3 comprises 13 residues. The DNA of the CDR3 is TGCAGCGTACCCTCGACAGTTAACACTGAAGCTTTCTTT. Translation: CSVPSTVNTEAFF.

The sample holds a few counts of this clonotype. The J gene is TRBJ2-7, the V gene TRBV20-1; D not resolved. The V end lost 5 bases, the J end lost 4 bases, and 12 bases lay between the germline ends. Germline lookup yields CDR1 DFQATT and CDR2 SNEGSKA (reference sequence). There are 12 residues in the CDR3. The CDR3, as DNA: TGCAGTGCTCTTCGTAGGAGTTACGAGCAGTACTTC. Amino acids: CSALRRSYEQYF.

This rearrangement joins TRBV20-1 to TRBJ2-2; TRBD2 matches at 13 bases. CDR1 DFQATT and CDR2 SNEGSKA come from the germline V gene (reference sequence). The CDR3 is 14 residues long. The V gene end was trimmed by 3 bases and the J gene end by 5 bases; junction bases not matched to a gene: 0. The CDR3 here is CSARGLAGTGELFF. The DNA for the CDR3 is TGCAGTGCTAGGGGACTAGCGGGAACCGGGGAGCTGTTTTTT.

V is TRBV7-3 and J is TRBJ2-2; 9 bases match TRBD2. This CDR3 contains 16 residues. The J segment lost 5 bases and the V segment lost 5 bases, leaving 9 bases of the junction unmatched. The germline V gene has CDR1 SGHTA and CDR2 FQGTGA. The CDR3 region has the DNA TGTGCCAGCAGCCGCGCGGGAGGGCCAGGAACCGGGGAGCTGTTTTTT. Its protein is CASSRAGGPGTGELFF.

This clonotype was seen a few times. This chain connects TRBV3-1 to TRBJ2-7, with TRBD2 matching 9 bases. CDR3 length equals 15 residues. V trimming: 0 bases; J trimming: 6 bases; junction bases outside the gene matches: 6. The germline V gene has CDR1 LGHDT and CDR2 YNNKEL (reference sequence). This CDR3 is CASSQDAGGPGEQYF. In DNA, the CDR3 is TGTGCCAGCAGCCAAGACGCGGGAGGGCCAGGCGAGCAGTACTTC.

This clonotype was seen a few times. The CDR3 here is CASRLGEVADTQYF. The CDR3 nucleotides are TGTGCCAGCAGACTGGGGGAGGTTGCAGATACGCAGTATTTT. The chain couples TRBV2 to TRBJ2-3, with a tentative D call TRBD2 (6 bases). Trimming shortened V by 6 bases and J by 4 bases, and 14 bases separated the two germline ends. Germline V gene lookup returns CDR1 SNHLY and CDR2 FYNNEI. The CDR3 contains 14 residues.

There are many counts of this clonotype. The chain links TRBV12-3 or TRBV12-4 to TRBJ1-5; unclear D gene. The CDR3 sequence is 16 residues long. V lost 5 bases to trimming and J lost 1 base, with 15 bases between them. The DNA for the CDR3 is TGTGCCAGCAGTCCGAAGCGGGGAGGCAGCAATCAGCCCCAGCATTTT. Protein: CASSPKRGGSNQPQHF.

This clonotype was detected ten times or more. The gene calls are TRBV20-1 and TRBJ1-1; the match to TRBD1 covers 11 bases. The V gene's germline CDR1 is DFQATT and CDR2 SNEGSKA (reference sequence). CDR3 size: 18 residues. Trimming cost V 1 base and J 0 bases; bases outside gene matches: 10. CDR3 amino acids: CSARGLGTGGFMNTEAFF. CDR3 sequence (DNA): TGCAGTGCTAGAGGTCTCGGGACAGGGGGTTTCATGAACACTGAAGCTTTCTTT.

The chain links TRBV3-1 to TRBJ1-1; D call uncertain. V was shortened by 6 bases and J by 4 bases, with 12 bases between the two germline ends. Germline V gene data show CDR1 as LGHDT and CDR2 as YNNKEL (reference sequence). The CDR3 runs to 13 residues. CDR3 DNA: TGTGCCAGCAGAACCACGGCGGGCACTGAAGCTTTCTTT. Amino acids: CASRTTAGTEAFF.

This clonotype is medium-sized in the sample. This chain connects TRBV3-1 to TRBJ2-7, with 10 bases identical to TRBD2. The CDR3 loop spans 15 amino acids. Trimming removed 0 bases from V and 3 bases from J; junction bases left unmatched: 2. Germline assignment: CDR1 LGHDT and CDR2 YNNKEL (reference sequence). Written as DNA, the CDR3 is TGTGCCAGCAGCCAAGACGGACTAGCGGACTACGAGCAGTACTTC. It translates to CASSQDGLADYEQYF.

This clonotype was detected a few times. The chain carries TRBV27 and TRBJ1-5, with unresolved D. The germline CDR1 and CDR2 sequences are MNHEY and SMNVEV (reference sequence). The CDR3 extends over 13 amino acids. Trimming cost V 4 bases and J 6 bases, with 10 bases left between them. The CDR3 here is CASSWGVGQPQHF. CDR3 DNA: TGTGCCAGCAGTTGGGGAGTTGGTCAGCCCCAGCATTTT.

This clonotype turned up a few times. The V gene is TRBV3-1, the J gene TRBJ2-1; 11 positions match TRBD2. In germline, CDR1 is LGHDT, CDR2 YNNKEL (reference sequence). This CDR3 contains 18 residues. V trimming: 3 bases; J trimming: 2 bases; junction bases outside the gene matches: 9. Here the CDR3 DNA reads TGTGCCAGCAGCCAGGGACTTAGCGGGAGGGCGACCTACAATGAGCAGTTCTTC. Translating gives CASSQGLSGRATYNEQFF.

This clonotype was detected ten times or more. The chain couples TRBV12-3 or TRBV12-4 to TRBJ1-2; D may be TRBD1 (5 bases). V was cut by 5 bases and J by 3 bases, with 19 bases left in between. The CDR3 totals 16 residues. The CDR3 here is CASSGILRGGDYGYTF. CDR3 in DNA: TGTGCCAGCAGTGGCATTCTTAGGGGCGGAGACTATGGCTACACCTTC.